This T cell receptor (beta chain) was sequenced during a study of blood T cell repertoires in COVID-19. On the study more broadly: Acute-phase and convalescent COVID-19 samples originated in the United States, Italy and Spain.

The CDR3 contains 12 residues. Trimming at V came to 12 bases and at J to 3 bases, leaving 5 bases not matched to a gene. Germline assignment: CDR1 KGHDR and CDR2 SFDVKD. In the source study's methods: How many nucleated cells were present was estimated from reference gene primer amplification. Sequencing was performed with immunoSEQ multiplex PCR; in TCRdb, only in-frame clones are kept and a portion is missing. V, J and clone size were drawn from that table, and D and trimming were deduced from the DNA. The data contain about 170,000 clones, about 85% of them singletons. Sequences were obtained from peripheral blood. This clonotype was obtained from a woman older than 75 with COVID-19, enrolled during active disease. The genes are TRBV24-1 and TRBJ2-7; 9 nucleotides align to TRBD2. For the CDR3, the DNA is TGTGCCGTGGGGACTAGCTTCTACGAGCAGTACTTC. This gives the protein CAVGTSFYEQYF.